This entry lists 18 T cell receptor beta chains sequenced from one sample in a study of early stage breast cancer tumors. The assay was immunoSEQ multiplex PCR, and TCRdb's table has in-frame clones only and misses some. The sample has around 20,000 clones, around 83% seen once. Input material: blood. The receptors shown here come from an older person with breast cancer.

The chain is built from TRBV5-1 and TRBJ2-7, with TRBD1 matching 9 bases. Germline V gene lookup returns CDR1 SGHRS and CDR2 YFSETQ. V shed 1 base, J shed 5 bases, and the junction held 7 bases outside the gene matches. This CDR3 region has 15 residues. The CDR3 loop is CASSLWGTGIDEQYF. The CDR3 DNA sequence: TGCGCCAGCAGCTTGTGGGGGACAGGGATCGACGAGCAGTACTTC.

In DNA, the CDR3 is TGCGCCAGCAGCCAAGGAGGAGGTAGCTCCTACGAGCAGTACTTC. Residues: CASSQGGGSSYEQYF. The chain uses TRBV4-1 and TRBJ2-7, with a possible D match to TRBD2 (5 bases). V shed 1 base and J shed 0 bases, with 10 bases lying between them. In germline, CDR1 is MGHRA, CDR2 YSYEKL. CDR3 length: 15 residues.

The chain has TRBV10-3 and TRBJ2-5; D call uncertain. The V end was cut by 2 bases, the J end by 5 bases, with 12 bases between. Germline V gives CDR1 ENHRY, CDR2 SYGVKD. The length of the CDR3 is 14 residues. CDR3 DNA sequence: TGTGCCATCAGTGAGCAGGTGGCTGGGGAGACCCAGTACTTC. Protein: CAISEQVAGETQYF.

The rearrangement uses TRBV6-5 and TRBJ2-7; 10 bases match TRBD2. CDR1 and CDR2 (germline): MNHEY, SVGAGI. Trimming at V came to 5 bases and at J to 1 base, leaving 5 bases not matched to a gene. The CDR3 spans 15 residues. CDR3 protein: CASSSGGALSYEQYF. Here the CDR3 DNA reads TGTGCCAGCAGTAGCGGGGGGGCCTTGTCCTACGAGCAGTACTTC.

This chain uses TRBV6-5 with TRBJ1-2; the match to TRBD1 covers 7 bases. This CDR3 is 13 amino acids long. The V and J ends lost 8 bases and 0 bases, in that order; junction bases with no gene match: 3. Looked up from germline, CDR1 is MNHEY and CDR2 is SVGAGI. The CDR3 coding sequence is TGTGCCAGCTTAGACAGGGCTAACTATGGCTACACCTTC. This codes for CASLDRANYGYTF.

This clone has a handful of counts. CDR3 protein: CASSEAQGHYGYTF. In nucleotides, the CDR3 is TGTGCCAGCAGTGAAGCTCAGGGGCACTATGGCTACACCTTC. The J gene is TRBJ1-2, the V gene TRBV6-1; D may be TRBD1 (6 bases). Germline V gene data show CDR1 as MNHNS and CDR2 as SASEGT. V dropped 0 bases and J dropped 3 bases, with 8 bases sitting between them. This CDR3 has 14 amino acids.

The rearrangement links TRBV18 to TRBJ1-2; D gene uncertain. This CDR3 has 14 residues. Germline CDR1 KGHSH, CDR2 LQKENI. V was shortened by 2 bases and J by 6 bases, with 13 bases between the two germline ends. The CDR3 spells CASSPFTKHDGYTF. CDR3 bases: TGTGCCAGCTCACCATTCACGAAGCACGATGGCTACACCTTC.

The genes are TRBV2 and TRBJ1-4; D perhaps matches TRBD1 (5 bases). V dropped 6 bases and J dropped 7 bases, with 15 bases sitting between them. CDR3 size: 14 residues. The germline V gene has CDR1 SNHLY and CDR2 FYNNEI. The CDR3 DNA sequence: TGTGCCAGCAGCGGGTCTGGGGCTAGTGAAAAACTGTTTTTT. As protein: CASSGSGASEKLFF.

The rearrangement links TRBV7-3 to TRBJ2-2; TRBD1 matches at 8 bases. CDR1 and CDR2 from the germline V gene are SGHTA and FQGTGA. J lost 7 bases, V lost 2 bases, and 9 bases had no gene match. The CDR3 loop spans 16 amino acids. CDR3 sequence reads: CASSLLPRGQIGELFF. As DNA, the CDR3 is TGTGCCAGCAGCTTATTACCCAGGGGGCAAATCGGGGAGCTGTTTTTT.

The genes are TRBV30 and TRBJ1-4; D is ambiguous. Trimming shortened V by 7 bases and J by 5 bases, and 20 bases separated the two germline ends. The CDR3 is 15 amino acids. CDR1 is GTSNPN, CDR2 SVGIG, per germline (reference sequence). The CDR3 sequence is CALGIKFGKNEKLFF. The DNA for the CDR3 is TGTGCCTTGGGTATAAAGTTCGGGAAAAATGAAAAACTGTTTTTT.

This clone has only a few counts. V usage is TRBV2 and J usage is TRBJ2-7; tentatively, D is TRBD1 (5 bases). The germline V gene has CDR1 SNHLY and CDR2 FYNNEI. The V end was cut by 1 base, the J end by 0 bases, with 7 bases between. This CDR3 spans 14 amino acids. In DNA, the CDR3 is TGTGCCAGCAGTGAAGTCAGGGACTCCTACGAGCAGTACTTC. Protein sequence: CASSEVRDSYEQYF.

This sequence joins TRBV19 and TRBJ1-2; tentatively, D is TRBD1 (5 bases). The V end was cut by 7 bases, the J end by 7 bases, with 25 bases between. Germline-derived CDR1 and CDR2 are LNHDA and SQIVND (reference sequence). This CDR3 contains 16 residues. This CDR3 reads CASTVYLGGGASGYTF. DNA for the CDR3: TGTGCCAGTACCGTCTATTTGGGGGGGGGTGCCTCTGGCTACACCTTC.

The chain carries TRBV4-1 and TRBJ1-6; 8 nucleotides line up with TRBD1. The J segment lost 4 bases and the V segment lost 4 bases, leaving 9 bases of the junction unmatched. The CDR3 consists of 17 residues. Germline V CDR1 and CDR2: MGHRA, YSYEKL. The DNA of the CDR3 is TGCGCCAGCAGCCCTTCCGGACAGGGCGGATATAATTCACCCCTCCACTTT. Protein: CASSPSGQGGYNSPLHF.

This clone appeared a few times. The V call is TRBV5-6, the J call TRBJ1-3; possible D gene TRBD1, 5 bases. V lost 4 bases and J lost 2, with 10 bases in between. This CDR3 contains 14 residues. Per germline, CDR1 SGHDT and CDR2 YYEEEE. The CDR3 here is CASSVRVAGNTIYF. CDR3 bases: TGTGCCAGCAGCGTCAGGGTGGCTGGAAACACCATATATTTT.

In this sample, this clone turned up a few times. The chain carries TRBV28 and TRBJ1-2, with 9 bases that match TRBD1. The V and J ends lost 2 bases and 4 bases, in that order; junction bases with no gene match: 2. The germline gives CDR1 MDHEN, CDR2 SYDVKM. The CDR3 spans 14 residues. The CDR3 nucleotides are TGTGCCAGCAGTTTACCGGGACAGGGCTATGGCTACACCTTC. It is translated as CASSLPGQGYGYTF.

The chain couples TRBV28 to TRBJ1-1; TRBD1 agrees at 7 bases. V gave up 5 bases and J gave up 6 bases; unmatched junction bases: 12. CDR3 length: 15 amino acids. From germline, CDR1 is MDHEN and CDR2 SYDVKM. Written as DNA, the CDR3 is TGTGCCAGCAGTCCCTTGACAGGGAAGACAGCTGAAGCTTTCTTT. Protein: CASSPLTGKTAEAFF.

The CDR3 loop is CASSYLRGRFYEQYF. The CDR3 DNA reads TGTGCCAGCAGTTACCTAAGGGGGCGGTTCTACGAGCAGTACTTC. The chain has TRBV6-6 and TRBJ2-7, with TRBD1 identical over 7 bases. After removal of 2 bases from V and 3 bases from J, the junction contained 7 bases not matched to a gene. CDR1 is MNHNY, CDR2 SVGAGI, per germline (reference sequence). This CDR3 is 15 amino acids long.

The chain uses TRBV6-6 and TRBJ2-1, with a tentative D call TRBD2 (6 bases). The CDR3 loop spans 12 amino acids. V lost 6 bases and J 7 bases, leaving 10 bases between the germline ends. Looked up from germline, CDR1 is MNHNY and CDR2 is SVGAGI (reference sequence). The CDR3 loop reads CASSPDYNEQFF. The DNA for the CDR3 is TGTGCCAGCAGCCCGGACTATAATGAGCAGTTCTTC.